The source of this TCR beta chain is a study of T cells in Graves' hyperthyroidism and ophthalmopathy. This clonotype was counted at least ten times. Its antigen is still unknown. Amplification yielded TCR beta CDR3 regions, with RNA transcripts as the source. Primed by the HTBI set, a first-round RT-PCR was run on the TCR CDR3. TCRdb re-called the multiplex PCR reads through MiXCR, storing one row per CDR3 protein. The profile covers 550,000 to 600,000 distinct CDR3 sequences, with about half appearing a single time and around 20% taken by the ten largest. Unmatched junction bases numbered 8, after V lost 3 bases and J lost 5 bases. Germline V gene sequence: CDR1 SEHNR, CDR2 FQNEAQ (reference sequence). This CDR3 is built from 15 residues. General study points: Most thyroid clonotypes that were expanded above 0.001 also turned up in blood.

The origin of this receptor is an adult woman with Graves' disease, either hyperthyroidism or ophthalmopathy (not recorded which). What was sequenced was peripheral blood or thyroid tissue (not recorded which). The V gene is TRBV7-9, the J gene TRBJ2-5, with 8 bases matching TRBD2. Here the CDR3 reads CASSFPTGGLETQYF. CDR3 bases: TGTGCCAGCAGCTTCCCAACGGGAGGGCTGGAGACCCAGTACTTC. The whole variable domain, remainder taken from reference TRBV7-9 and TRBJ2-5, is DTGVSQNPRHKITKRGQNVTFRCDPISEHNRLYWYRQTLGQGPEFLTYFQNEAQLEKSRLLSDRFSAERPKGSFSTLEIQRTEQGDSAMYLCASSFPTGGLETQYFGPGTRLLVL.